Listed here are 2 T cell receptor beta chains from one sample, sequenced in a study of identical twins (dated by TCRdb to 2015 to 2016). Receptor libraries were prepared by 5' RACE. The sample was run on an Illumina HiSeq 2000. Through fastp at Q25 and MiXCR, TCRdb rebuilt clones from the public reads, retaining in-frame beta chains. Under each unique CDR3 protein, matching rows form one entry showing the most common genes and DNA. The sample data list some 660,000 distinct CDR3 sequences, and over 8.5% of these were observed just once. Of the sample, roughly 0.9% is held by the ten largest clones. The sample was also reused in another study, on yellow fever vaccine responses in identical twins.

Sequences were obtained from PBMCs. Receptors originate from a young woman in good health.

The rearrangement uses TRBV24-1 and TRBJ1-1, with D unresolved. Trimming left V 2 bases short and J 1 base short, with 4 bases between. CDR1 KGHDR and CDR2 SFDVKD come from the germline V gene. This CDR3 is 13 amino acids long. The CDR3 is CATSDSGNTEAFF. The CDR3 bases are TGTGCCACCAGTGATTCAGGGAACACTGAAGCTTTCTTT.

This clonotype was detected only a few times. This chain joins TRBV18 and TRBJ2-3; 9 bases are a match to TRBD2. The trim removed 2 bases at V and 2 bases at J, leaving 5 bases unmatched. CDR1 is KGHSH and CDR2 is LQKENI in the germline V gene. This CDR3 comprises 16 residues. DNA of the CDR3: TGTGCCAGCTCACCATCTAGCGGGAAATTCACAGATACGCAGTATTTT. It specifies CASSPSSGKFTDTQYF.